This T cell receptor (beta chain) was profiled in a study of graft-versus-host responses after intestinal transplantation. There are 18 residues in the CDR3. V was clipped by 2 bases and J by 3 bases; unmatched bases: 10. The germline V gene encodes CDR1 SNHLY and CDR2 FYNNEI. Only in-frame clones appear in the TCRdb table, and some are missing; sequencing was by immunoSEQ multiplex PCR. The data show roughly 50,000 clones, with roughly nine tenths seen just once and roughly 6% held by the top ten. J is TRBJ2-2 and V is TRBV2; 9 bases align to TRBD1. The material sequenced was PBMCs, taken around 95 weeks after intestinal transplant. This clonotype originated in a human patient who received an intestinal transplant, so some T cells may come from the graft donor. The CDR3, as DNA: TGTGCCAGCAGTGAATGGGGGACAGGGAATCGGGACACCGGGGAGCTGTTTTTT. Amino acids: CASSEWGTGNRDTGELFF.